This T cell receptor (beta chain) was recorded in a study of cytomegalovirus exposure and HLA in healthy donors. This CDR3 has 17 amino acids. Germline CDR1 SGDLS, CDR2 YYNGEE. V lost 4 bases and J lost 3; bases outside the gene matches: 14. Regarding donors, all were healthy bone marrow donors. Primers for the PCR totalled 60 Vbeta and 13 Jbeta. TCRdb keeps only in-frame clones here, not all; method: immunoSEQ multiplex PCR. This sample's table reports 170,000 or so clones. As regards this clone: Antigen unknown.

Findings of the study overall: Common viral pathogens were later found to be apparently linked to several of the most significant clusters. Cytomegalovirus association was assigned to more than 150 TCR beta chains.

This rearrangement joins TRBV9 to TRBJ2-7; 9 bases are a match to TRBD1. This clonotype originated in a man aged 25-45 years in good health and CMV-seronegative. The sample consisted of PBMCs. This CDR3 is CASSSTTSGQGGYEQYF. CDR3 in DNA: TGTGCCAGCAGCTCGACCACTTCGGGACAGGGTGGCTACGAGCAGTACTTC.